The 24 T cell receptor beta chains reported below all come from one sample, sequenced in a study of blood T cell repertoires in COVID-19. The table came from immunoSEQ multiplex PCR; TCRdb's copy has only in-frame clones and leaves some out. The repertoire holds roughly 40,000 clones, with roughly 86% as singletons. Material: peripheral blood. These receptor sequences come from a man between 65 and 85 years old with acute or convalescent COVID-19.

The chain carries TRBV7-2 and TRBJ1-2, with TRBD1 identical over 11 bases. The germline V gene encodes CDR1 SGHTA and CDR2 FQGNSA. V lost 5 bases to trimming and J lost 7 bases; unmatched junction nucleotides: 6. This CDR3 has 14 residues. CDR3 protein: CASSPGTGGFGYTF. Written as DNA, the CDR3 is TGTGCCAGCAGCCCCGGGACAGGGGGTTTTGGCTACACCTTC.

The chain joins TRBV12-5 to TRBJ1-2, with D possibly TRBD1 on 6 matching bases. V lost 3 bases and J lost 8, with 22 bases in between. This CDR3 is built from 16 residues. The V gene's germline CDR1 is LGHNT and CDR2 FRNRAP. This CDR3 is CASGFHVRTESRGYTF. The CDR3, as DNA: TGTGCTAGTGGTTTCCACGTCCGGACAGAGTCCCGGGGCTACACCTTC.

The gene calls are TRBV4-1 and TRBJ2-1; D ambiguous. Germline values: CDR1 MGHRA, CDR2 YSYEKL. The CDR3 covers 13 residues. V dropped 2 bases and J dropped 12 bases, with 14 bases sitting between them. The CDR3 sequence is CASSQLSTSGQFF. CDR3 nucleotide sequence: TGCGCCAGCAGCCAATTATCCACATCGGGGCAGTTCTTC.

The chain is built from TRBV7-8 and TRBJ1-6; 7 nucleotides align to TRBD1. The V segment lost 5 bases and the J segment 7 bases; nucleotides outside the gene matches: 11. The CDR3 is 16 residues long. Germline CDR1 and CDR2: SGHVS and FQNEAQ. The CDR3 region is CASSARSGTANSPLHF. The CDR3 nucleotides read TGTGCCAGCAGCGCCAGATCCGGGACAGCAAATTCACCCCTCCACTTT.

This clone showed up just a few times. The rearrangement uses TRBV5-1 and TRBJ1-4; weak D call: TRBD1 (5 bases). Germline values: CDR1 SGHRS, CDR2 YFSETQ. The V gene lost 1 base and the J gene lost 7 bases, with 11 bases spanning the gap. The CDR3 consists of 14 residues. Here the CDR3 reads CASSLRGMGEKLFF. The CDR3 DNA is TGCGCCAGCAGCTTGCGGGGGATGGGTGAAAAACTGTTTTTT.

This clone came up once. The chain recombines TRBV18 with TRBJ2-7; D might be TRBD2 (5 bases). The CDR3 length is 16 residues. The V end was cut by 3 bases, the J end by 0 bases, with 15 bases between. Germline V gene sequence: CDR1 KGHSH, CDR2 LQKENI. Here the CDR3 reads CASSPTGMISSYEQYF. DNA for the CDR3: TGTGCCAGCTCACCGACGGGGATGATCAGCTCCTACGAGCAGTACTTC.

The chain couples TRBV7-3 to TRBJ2-1; D might be TRBD2 (5 bases). V was pared by 5 bases and J by 6 bases, with 11 bases between. CDR1 SGHTA and CDR2 FQGTGA come from the germline V gene. This CDR3 contains 13 residues. CDR3 loop: CASSRGLLNEQFF. The CDR3 coding sequence is TGTGCCAGCAGCCGCGGACTCCTCAATGAGCAGTTCTTC. The full variable domain, in which reference TRBV7-3 and TRBJ2-1 provide the parts outside the CDR3, is GAGVSQTPSNKVTEKGKYVELRCDPISGHTALYWYRQSLGQGPEFLIYFQGTGAADDSGLPNDRFFAVRPEGSVSTLKIQRTERGDSAVYLCASSRGLLNEQFFGPGTRLTVL.

This chain joins TRBV4-3 and TRBJ2-2, with 7 positions matching TRBD1. Germline CDR1 reads LGHNA; CDR2 reads YSLEER. The CDR3 is 17 residues long. The ends lost 5 bases at V and 5 bases at J; junction bases unmatched: 14. CDR3 DNA sequence: TGCGCCAGCAGCTCGAGTACAGGGGCAACCAGTACCGGGGAGCTGTTTTTT. Residues: CASSSSTGATSTGELFF.

V is TRBV14 and J is TRBJ2-7; D gene uncertain. V was clipped by 0 bases and J by 6 bases, with 12 bases between them. CDR1 SGHDN and CDR2 FVKESK come from the germline V gene. This CDR3 region has 14 residues. CDR3 nucleotide sequence: TGTGCCAGCAGCCAAGACCTACTTCTTGCCGAGCAGTACTTC. Its protein is CASSQDLLLAEQYF.

The chain uses TRBV27 and TRBJ1-5, with 8 bases identical to TRBD1. Unmatched junction bases numbered 7, after V lost 8 bases and J lost 7 bases. There are 13 residues in the CDR3. Germline CDR1 is MNHEY and CDR2 is SMNVEV (reference sequence). In nucleotides, the CDR3 is TGTGCCAGCGGGGACAGGCCAGGACAGCCCCAGCATTTT. Translating gives CASGDRPGQPQHF.

This clone has a handful of counts. The chain combines TRBV19 with TRBJ1-3; D remains unclear. Germline-derived CDR1 and CDR2 are LNHDA and SQIVND (reference sequence). V dropped 5 bases and J dropped 1 base, with 9 bases sitting between them. The CDR3 is made up of 14 amino acids. The CDR3 DNA sequence: TGTGCCAGTAGTCCCAGTTTTTCTGGAAACACCATATATTTT. Translated: CASSPSFSGNTIYF.

The V gene is TRBV11-2, the J gene TRBJ1-5; D is undetermined. CDR3 size: 15 residues. The V end was cut by 1 base, the J end by 0 bases, with 7 bases between. The germline CDR1 and CDR2 sequences are SGHAT and FQNNGV. The CDR3: CASSLGGFSNQPQHF. In DNA, the CDR3 is TGTGCCAGCAGCTTAGGAGGTTTTAGCAATCAGCCCCAGCATTTT.

This clone was detected only a few times. This sequence joins TRBV2 and TRBJ1-1; 8 bases fit TRBD1. CDR1 and CDR2 from the germline V gene are SNHLY and FYNNEI. The junction had 14 bases not matched to a gene; V was cut back by 5 bases and J by 6 bases. This CDR3 is 16 amino acids long. DNA of the CDR3: TGTGCCAGCAGTCTACCAGGGGGCTCGGCGAAAGCTGAAGCTTTCTTT. Residues: CASSLPGGSAKAEAFF. Supplemented by reference TRBV2 and TRBJ1-1, the full variable domain reads EPEVTQTPSHQVTQMGQEVILRCVPISNHLYFYWYRQILGQKVEFLVSFYNNEISEKSEIFDDQFSVERPDGSNFTLKIRSTKLEDSAMYFCASSLPGGSAKAEAFFGQGTRLTVV.

This sequence joins TRBV18 and TRBJ2-2, with D hard to call. Trimming took 3 bases from V and 7 from J, leaving 9 bases between them. The CDR3 has 13 amino acids. Per germline, CDR1 KGHSH and CDR2 LQKENI. CDR3 loop: CASSPMMSGELFF. CDR3 in DNA: TGTGCCAGCTCACCGATGATGAGCGGGGAGCTGTTTTTT.

The V and J genes are TRBV19 and TRBJ2-7, with TRBD1 as a possible D gene (6 bases). The CDR3 has 13 residues. Trimming shortened V by 5 bases and J by 2 bases, and 10 bases separated the two germline ends. Germline values: CDR1 LNHDA, CDR2 SQIVND (reference sequence). The DNA for the CDR3 is TGTGCCAGTAGTGCAGGACAGCCCTACGAGCAGTACTTC. Residues: CASSAGQPYEQYF.

About this clone: Relative to the germline gene, one junction end is altered; a read error may explain this. The rearrangement joins TRBV3-1 (or the pseudogene TRBV3-2) to TRBJ1-1; D gene uncertain. Germline V lookup: CDR1 LGHDT, CDR2 YNNKEL (reference sequence). This CDR3 is built from 13 residues. The CDR3 sequence: CASSQDQQSEAFF. The CDR3 DNA sequence: TGTGCCAGCAGCCAAGATCAACAGTCTGAGGCTTTCTTT.

The chain links TRBV5-6 to TRBJ1-4; 10 bases map to TRBD1. CDR1 is SGHDT and CDR2 is YYEEEE in the germline V gene. The CDR3 runs to 17 residues. Losses at the gene ends were 6 bases for V and 3 bases for J; bases not matched to a gene: 11. In DNA form, the CDR3 reads TGTGCCAGCACCCTGGACAGGGGGAGATTTGCTAATGAAAAACTGTTTTTT. Its translation is CASTLDRGRFANEKLFF.

The chain uses TRBV6-6 and TRBJ1-5; tentatively, D is TRBD1 (5 bases). The V and J ends lost 2 bases and 6 bases respectively, with 11 bases between them. CDR3 length: 14 residues. Germline CDR1 and CDR2: MNHNY and SVGAGI (reference sequence). CDR3 sequence (DNA): TGTGCCAGCAGTTACGGGGAGGGACTTCAGCCCCAGCATTTT. Its translation: CASSYGEGLQPQHF.

V gene TRBV12-3 or TRBV12-4 combines with J gene TRBJ1-2, with D perhaps matching TRBD1 (5 bases). The CDR3 has 12 residues. Trimming shortened V by 7 bases and J by 10 bases, and 16 bases separated the two germline ends. For the CDR3, the DNA is TGTGCCAGCATCCCTTCGGGAGGGACCTACACCTTC. This gives the protein CASIPSGGTYTF.

The sample holds one count of this clone. The chain is built from TRBV3-1 (or the pseudogene TRBV3-2) and TRBJ2-2; 8 bases map to TRBD2. V gave up 4 bases and J gave up 5 bases; unmatched junction bases: 15. The CDR3 spans 18 residues. Germline V gene sequence: CDR1 LGHDT, CDR2 YNNKEL (reference sequence). DNA of the CDR3: TGTGCCAGCAGCCGAGTCGGAGCGGGAGCAATGGGGACCGGGGAGCTGTTTTTT. Its protein is CASSRVGAGAMGTGELFF.

The CDR3 DNA reads as TGTGCCAGCAGCGTAGTAGCCAGTACGACGGAAAAACTGTTTTTT. It is translated as CASSVVASTTEKLFF. The rearrangement links TRBV9 to TRBJ1-4; D not resolved. Trimming took off 0 bases at V and 8 bases at J, with 14 bases between the two ends. The V gene's germline CDR1 is SGDLS and CDR2 YYNGEE. The length of the CDR3 is 15 residues. Full variable domain (outside the CDR3, taken from reference TRBV9 and TRBJ1-4): DSGVTQTPKHLITATGQRVTLRCSPRSGDLSVYWYQQSLDQGLQFLIQYYNGEERAKGNILERFSAQQFPDLHSELNLSSLELGDSALYFCASSVVASTTEKLFFGSGTQLSVL.

V is TRBV6-5 and J is TRBJ1-5, with 8 bases identical to TRBD1. J was trimmed by 2 bases and V by 6 bases; bases with no gene match: 6. CDR3 size: 15 residues. Germline V gives CDR1 MNHEY, CDR2 SVGAGI. Here the CDR3 reads CASRRTGTGNQPQHF. The CDR3, as DNA: TGTGCCAGCAGACGGACAGGGACGGGCAATCAGCCCCAGCATTTT.

The chain combines TRBV27 with TRBJ2-7; D possibly corresponds to TRBD2 (6 bases). Germline V gene lookup returns CDR1 MNHEY and CDR2 SMNVEV (reference sequence). This CDR3 contains 17 residues. V lost 3 bases to trimming and J lost 1 base, with 19 bases between them. The CDR3 here is CASSLNPTGLLSYEQYF. CDR3 nucleotide sequence: TGTGCCAGCAGTTTGAACCCAACGGGACTCCTTTCCTACGAGCAGTACTTC.

The V gene is TRBV12-3 or TRBV12-4, the J gene TRBJ2-7; perhaps TRBD1 as D (5 bases). The length of the CDR3 is 13 residues. V was shortened by 6 bases and J by 9 bases, with 18 bases between the two germline ends. The CDR3: CASSMTGKTGQYF. The CDR3 nucleotides are TGTGCCAGCAGCATGACTGGCAAAACAGGGCAGTACTTC.